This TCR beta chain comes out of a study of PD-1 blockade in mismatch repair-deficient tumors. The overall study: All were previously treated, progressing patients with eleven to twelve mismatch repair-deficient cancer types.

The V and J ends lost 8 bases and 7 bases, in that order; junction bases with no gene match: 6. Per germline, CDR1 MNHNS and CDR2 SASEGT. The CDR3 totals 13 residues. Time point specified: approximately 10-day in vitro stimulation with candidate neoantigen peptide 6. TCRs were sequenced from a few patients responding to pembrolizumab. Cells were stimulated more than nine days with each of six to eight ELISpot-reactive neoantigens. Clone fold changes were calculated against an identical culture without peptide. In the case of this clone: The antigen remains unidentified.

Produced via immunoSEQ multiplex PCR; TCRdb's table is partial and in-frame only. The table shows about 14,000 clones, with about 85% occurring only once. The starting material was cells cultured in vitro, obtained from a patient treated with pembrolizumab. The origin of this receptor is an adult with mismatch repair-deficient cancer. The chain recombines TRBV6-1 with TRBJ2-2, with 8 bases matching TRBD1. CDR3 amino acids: CASPGQGNGELFF. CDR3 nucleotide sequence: TGTGCCAGCCCCGGACAGGGTAACGGGGAGCTGTTTTTT.